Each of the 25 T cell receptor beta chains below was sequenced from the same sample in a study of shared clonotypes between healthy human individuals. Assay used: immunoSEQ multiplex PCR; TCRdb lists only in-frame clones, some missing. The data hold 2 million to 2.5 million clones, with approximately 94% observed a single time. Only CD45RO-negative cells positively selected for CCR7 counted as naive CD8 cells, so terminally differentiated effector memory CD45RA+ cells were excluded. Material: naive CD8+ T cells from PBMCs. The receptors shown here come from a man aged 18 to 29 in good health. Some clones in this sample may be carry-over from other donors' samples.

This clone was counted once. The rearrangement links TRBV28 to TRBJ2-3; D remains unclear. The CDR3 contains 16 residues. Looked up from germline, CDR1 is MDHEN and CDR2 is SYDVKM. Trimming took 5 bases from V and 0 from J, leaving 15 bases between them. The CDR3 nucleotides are TGTGCCAGCAGTCCTATACCGGCCCCTAGCACAGATACGCAGTATTTT. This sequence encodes CASSPIPAPSTDTQYF. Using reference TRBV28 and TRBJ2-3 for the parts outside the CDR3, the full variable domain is DVKVTQSSRYLVKRTGEKVFLECVQDMDHENMFWYRQDPGLGLRLIYFSYDVKMKEKGDIPEGYSVSREKKERFSLILESASTNQTSMYLCASSPIPAPSTDTQYFGPGTRLTVL.

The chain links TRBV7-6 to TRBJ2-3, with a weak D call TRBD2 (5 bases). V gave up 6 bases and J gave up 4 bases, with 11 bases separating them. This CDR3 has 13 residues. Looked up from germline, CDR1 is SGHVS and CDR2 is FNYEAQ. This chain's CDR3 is CASRGRRADTQYF. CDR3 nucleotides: TGTGCCAGCAGAGGGAGACGAGCAGATACGCAGTATTTT.

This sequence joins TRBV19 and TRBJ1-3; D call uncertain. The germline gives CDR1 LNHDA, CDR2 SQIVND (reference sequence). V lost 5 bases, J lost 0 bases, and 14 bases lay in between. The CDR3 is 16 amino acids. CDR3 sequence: CASSPLGLISGNTIYF. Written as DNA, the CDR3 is TGTGCCAGTAGTCCACTGGGCCTGATCTCTGGAAACACCATATATTTT.

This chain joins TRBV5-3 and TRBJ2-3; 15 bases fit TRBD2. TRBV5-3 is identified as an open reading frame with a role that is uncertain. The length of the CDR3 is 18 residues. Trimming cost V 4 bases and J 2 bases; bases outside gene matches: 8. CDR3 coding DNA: TGTGCCAGAAGCATCGGGACTAGCGGGAGGCGCCTCACAGATACGCAGTATTTT. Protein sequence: CARSIGTSGRRLTDTQYF.

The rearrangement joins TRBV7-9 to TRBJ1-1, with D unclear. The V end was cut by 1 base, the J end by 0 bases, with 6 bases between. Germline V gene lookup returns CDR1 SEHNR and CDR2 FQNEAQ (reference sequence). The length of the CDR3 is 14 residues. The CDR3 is CASSLENMNTEAFF. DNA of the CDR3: TGTGCCAGCAGCTTAGAGAACATGAACACTGAAGCTTTCTTT.

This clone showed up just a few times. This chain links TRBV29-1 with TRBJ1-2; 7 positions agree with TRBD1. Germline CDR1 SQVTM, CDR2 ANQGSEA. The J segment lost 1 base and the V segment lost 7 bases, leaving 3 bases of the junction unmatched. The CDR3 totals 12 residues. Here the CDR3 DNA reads TGCAGCGCCAGGGACAGTAACTATGGCTACACCTTC. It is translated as CSARDSNYGYTF.

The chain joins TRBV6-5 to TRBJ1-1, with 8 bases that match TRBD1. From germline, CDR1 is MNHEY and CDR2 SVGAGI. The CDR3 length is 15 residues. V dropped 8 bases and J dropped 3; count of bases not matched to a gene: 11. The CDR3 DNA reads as TGTGCCAGCGAAACCAGGGGGCGCGGGGACACTGAAGCTTTCTTT. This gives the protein CASETRGRGDTEAFF.

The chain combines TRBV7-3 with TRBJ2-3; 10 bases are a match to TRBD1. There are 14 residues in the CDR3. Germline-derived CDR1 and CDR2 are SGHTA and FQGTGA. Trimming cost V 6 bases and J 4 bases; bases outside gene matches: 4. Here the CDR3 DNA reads TGTGCCAGCAGGGCGACAGGGGGCTCAGATACGCAGTATTTT. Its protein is CASRATGGSDTQYF.

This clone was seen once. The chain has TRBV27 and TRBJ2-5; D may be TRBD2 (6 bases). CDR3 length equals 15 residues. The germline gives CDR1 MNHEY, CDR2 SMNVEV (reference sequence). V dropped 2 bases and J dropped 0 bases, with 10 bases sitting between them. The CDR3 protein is CASSLRTKYQETQYF. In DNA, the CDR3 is TGTGCCAGCAGTTTAAGGACTAAATACCAAGAGACCCAGTACTTC.

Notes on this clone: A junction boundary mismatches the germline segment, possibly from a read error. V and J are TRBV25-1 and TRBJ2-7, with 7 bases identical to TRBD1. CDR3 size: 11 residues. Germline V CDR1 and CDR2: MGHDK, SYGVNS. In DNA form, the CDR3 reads TGTGCCAGCAGTATTGGGACAGATTCGCACTTC. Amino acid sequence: CASSIGTDSHF.

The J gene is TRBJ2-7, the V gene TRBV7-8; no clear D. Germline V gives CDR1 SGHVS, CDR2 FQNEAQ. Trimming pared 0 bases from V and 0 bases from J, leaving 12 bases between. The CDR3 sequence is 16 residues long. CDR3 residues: CASSLAPPGSSYEQYF. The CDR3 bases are TGTGCCAGCAGCTTAGCTCCTCCGGGCAGCTCCTACGAGCAGTACTTC.

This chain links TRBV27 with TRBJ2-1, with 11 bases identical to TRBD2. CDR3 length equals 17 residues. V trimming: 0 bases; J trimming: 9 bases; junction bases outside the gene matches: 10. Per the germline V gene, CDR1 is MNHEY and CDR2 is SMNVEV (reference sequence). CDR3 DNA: TGTGCCAGCAGTTTATCGCATCCACTAGCGGGAGTGCGTGAGCAGTTCTTC. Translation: CASSLSHPLAGVREQFF.

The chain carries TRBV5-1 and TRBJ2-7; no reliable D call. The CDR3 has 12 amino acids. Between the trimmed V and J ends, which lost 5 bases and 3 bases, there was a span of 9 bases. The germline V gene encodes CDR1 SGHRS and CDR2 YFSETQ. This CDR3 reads CASRHPGYEQYF. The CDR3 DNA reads TGCGCCAGCAGACATCCAGGCTACGAGCAGTACTTC. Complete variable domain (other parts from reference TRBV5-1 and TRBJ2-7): KAGVTQTPRYLIKTRGQQVTLSCSPISGHRSVSWYQQTPGQGLQFLFEYFSETQRNKGNFPGRFSGRQFSNSRSEMNVSTLELGDSALYLCASRHPGYEQYFGPGTRLTVT.

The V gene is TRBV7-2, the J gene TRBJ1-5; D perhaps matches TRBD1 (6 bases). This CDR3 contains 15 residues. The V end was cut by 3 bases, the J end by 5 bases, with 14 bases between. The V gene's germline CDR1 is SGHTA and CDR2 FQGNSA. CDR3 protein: CASSFIGGRDQPQHF. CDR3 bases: TGTGCCAGCAGCTTCATAGGGGGAAGAGATCAGCCCCAGCATTTT.

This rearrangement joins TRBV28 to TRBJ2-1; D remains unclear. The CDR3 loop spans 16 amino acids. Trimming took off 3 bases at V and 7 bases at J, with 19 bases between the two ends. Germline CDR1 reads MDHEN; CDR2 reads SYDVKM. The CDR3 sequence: CASSFSLALIVNEQFF. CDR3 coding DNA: TGTGCCAGCAGTTTTTCATTAGCCCTGATCGTGAATGAGCAGTTCTTC.

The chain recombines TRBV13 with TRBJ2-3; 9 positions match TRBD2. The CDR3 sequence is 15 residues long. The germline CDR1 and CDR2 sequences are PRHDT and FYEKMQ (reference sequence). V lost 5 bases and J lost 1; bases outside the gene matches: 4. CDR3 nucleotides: TGTGCCAGCAGCACAAAGCGGGAGGGCACAGATACGCAGTATTTT. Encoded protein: CASSTKREGTDTQYF.

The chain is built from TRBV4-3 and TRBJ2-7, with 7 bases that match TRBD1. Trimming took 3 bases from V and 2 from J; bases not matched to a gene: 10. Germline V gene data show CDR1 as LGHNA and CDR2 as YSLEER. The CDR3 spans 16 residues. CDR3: CASSQALTGFAYEQYF. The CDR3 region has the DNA TGCGCCAGCAGCCAGGCCCTGACAGGGTTCGCCTACGAGCAGTACTTC.

The DNA of the CDR3 is TGCGCCAGCAGCCAGACCGGGACAGGGACCTACGAGCAGTACTTC. It yields the protein CASSQTGTGTYEQYF. V is TRBV4-1 and J is TRBJ2-7, with TRBD1 identical over 9 bases. The CDR3 has 15 amino acids. Trimming took 3 bases from V and 2 from J; bases not matched to a gene: 5. CDR1 is MGHRA and CDR2 is YSYEKL in the germline V gene.

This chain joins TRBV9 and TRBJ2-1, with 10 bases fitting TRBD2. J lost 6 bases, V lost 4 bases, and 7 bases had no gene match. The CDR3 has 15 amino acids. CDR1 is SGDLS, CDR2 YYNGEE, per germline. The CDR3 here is CASSLRTSGTNEQFF. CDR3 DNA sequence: TGTGCCAGCAGCTTAAGGACTAGCGGTACCAATGAGCAGTTCTTC.

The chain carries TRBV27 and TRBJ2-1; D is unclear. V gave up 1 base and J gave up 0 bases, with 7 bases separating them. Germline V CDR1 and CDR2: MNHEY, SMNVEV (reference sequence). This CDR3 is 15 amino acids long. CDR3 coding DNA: TGTGCCAGCAGTTTATTTCCGGGCTCCTACAATGAGCAGTTCTTC. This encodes CASSLFPGSYNEQFF.

This CDR3 reads CASSVETSGTYEQYF. In DNA form, the CDR3 reads TGTGCCAGCAGCGTAGAAACTAGCGGAACCTACGAGCAGTACTTC. V and J are TRBV9 and TRBJ2-7, with 8 bases that match TRBD2. The germline gives CDR1 SGDLS, CDR2 YYNGEE. The CDR3 runs to 15 residues. Trimming removed 0 bases from V and 2 bases from J; junction bases left unmatched: 4.

The CDR3 loop is CASSLRGPLDEQYF. The CDR3 DNA follows: TGCGCCAGCAGCTTGAGGGGTCCCTTGGACGAGCAGTACTTC. The rearrangement uses TRBV5-1 and TRBJ2-7; TRBD1 is a possible D gene (5 bases). Trimming stripped 1 base from V and 5 bases from J, with 13 bases between. CDR1 is SGHRS and CDR2 is YFSETQ in the germline V gene. This CDR3 region has 14 residues.

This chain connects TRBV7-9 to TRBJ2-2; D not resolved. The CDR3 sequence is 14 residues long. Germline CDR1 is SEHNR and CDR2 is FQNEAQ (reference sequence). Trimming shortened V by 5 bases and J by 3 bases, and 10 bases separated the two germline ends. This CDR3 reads CASSRVDDTGELFF. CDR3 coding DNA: TGTGCCAGCAGCCGGGTCGATGACACCGGGGAGCTGTTTTTT.

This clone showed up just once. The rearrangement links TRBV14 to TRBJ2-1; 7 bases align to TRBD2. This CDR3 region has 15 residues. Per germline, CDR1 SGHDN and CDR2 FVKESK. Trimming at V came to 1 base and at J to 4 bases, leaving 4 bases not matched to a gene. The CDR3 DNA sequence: TGTGCCAGCAGCCAAGGGGGAGGGGAGTACAATGAGCAGTTCTTC. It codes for CASSQGGGEYNEQFF.

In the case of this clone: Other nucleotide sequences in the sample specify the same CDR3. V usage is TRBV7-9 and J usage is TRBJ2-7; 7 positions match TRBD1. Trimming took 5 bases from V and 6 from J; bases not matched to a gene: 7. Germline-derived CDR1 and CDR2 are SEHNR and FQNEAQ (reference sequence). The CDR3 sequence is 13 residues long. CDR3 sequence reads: CASSLDRVSEQYF. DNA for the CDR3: TGTGCCAGCAGCCTCGACAGGGTGAGCGAGCAGTACTTC.